The 10 T cell receptor beta chains below were found in one sample sequenced in a study of blood T cell repertoires in COVID-19. Profiled with immunoSEQ multiplex PCR; TCRdb holds only in-frame clones, not every one. The sample holds 50,000 to 75,000 clones, roughly 80% seen once. Specimen: peripheral blood. The receptors come from a man in his 60s with acute or convalescent COVID-19.

The chain recombines TRBV10-3 with TRBJ1-2; D is perhaps TRBD1 (5 bases). V was cut by 2 bases and J by 4 bases, with 17 bases left in between. CDR1 is ENHRY and CDR2 is SYGVKD in the germline V gene. The CDR3 extends over 16 amino acids. Here the CDR3 DNA reads TGTGCCATCAGTGAGGGAAGAGACAGCCCTTTCTATGGCTACACCTTC. Amino acid sequence: CAISEGRDSPFYGYTF.

Here the CDR3 reads CASSYSRGSDTQYF. The DNA of the CDR3 is TGTGCCAGCAGTTACTCTCGCGGTTCAGATACGCAGTATTTT. V usage is TRBV6-5 and J usage is TRBJ2-3; D uncertain. V gave up 0 bases and J gave up 4 bases, with 8 bases separating them. The CDR3 runs to 14 residues. Germline lookup yields CDR1 MNHEY and CDR2 SVGAGI.

This chain uses TRBV30 with TRBJ2-1; TRBD2 aligns across 11 bases. The V gene's germline CDR1 is GTSNPN and CDR2 SVGIG (reference sequence). The J segment lost 7 bases and the V segment lost 1 base, leaving 9 bases of the junction unmatched. The CDR3 runs to 16 residues. CDR3 sequence (DNA): TGTGCCTGGAGTGAAACACTAGCGGGAGAGGGGAATGAGCAGTTCTTC. This translates into CAWSETLAGEGNEQFF.

This clone was seen a handful of times. This rearrangement joins TRBV30 to TRBJ1-1; D possibly corresponds to TRBD1 (6 bases). This CDR3 has 12 amino acids. Germline lookup yields CDR1 GTSNPN and CDR2 SVGIG (reference sequence). Here the CDR3 reads CGGGPMNTEAFF. CDR3 DNA sequence: TGTGGGGGGGGGCCGATGAACACTGAAGCTTTCTTT.

The chain combines TRBV4-1 with TRBJ2-1; D perhaps matches TRBD1 (5 bases). V gave up 3 bases and J gave up 2 bases, with 14 bases separating them. The germline V gene encodes CDR1 MGHRA and CDR2 YSYEKL. The CDR3 contains 16 residues. The CDR3 sequence is CASSHSVDRPYNEQFF. Written as DNA, the CDR3 is TGCGCCAGCAGCCATAGTGTAGACAGACCCTACAATGAGCAGTTCTTC.

The chain recombines TRBV11-2 with TRBJ2-3, with 10 bases identical to TRBD1. V shed 5 bases, J shed 2 bases, and the junction held 10 bases outside the gene matches. CDR3 length: 17 residues. In germline, CDR1 is SGHAT, CDR2 FQNNGV. CDR3 loop: CASSPTLGQGFTDTQYF. The CDR3 DNA sequence: TGTGCCAGCAGCCCAACTTTGGGACAGGGGTTCACAGATACGCAGTATTTT.

The CDR3 DNA follows: TGCGCCAGCCGAGGACAGGCCTATGGCTACACCTTC. It yields the protein CASRGQAYGYTF. The chain uses TRBV4-1 and TRBJ1-2, with 7 bases matching TRBD1. CDR3 length equals 12 residues. CDR1 is MGHRA and CDR2 is YSYEKL in the germline V gene. J lost 4 bases, V lost 8 bases, and 4 bases had no gene match.

Here the CDR3 reads CASSQWREGETQYF. The CDR3, as DNA: TGTGCCAGCAGCCAATGGAGAGAGGGAGAGACCCAGTACTTC. The chain recombines TRBV3-1 (or the pseudogene TRBV3-2) with TRBJ2-5; a possible D gene is TRBD2 (5 bases). Trimming removed 2 bases at V and 4 bases at J, with 11 bases between. The CDR3 contains 14 residues. The germline V gene has CDR1 LGHDT and CDR2 YNNKEL (reference sequence).

This clone has a handful of counts. V is TRBV9 and J is TRBJ2-2; the D is unclear. The CDR3 totals 15 residues. Germline V CDR1 and CDR2: SGDLS, YYNGEE. V lost 4 bases and J lost 5, with 15 bases in between. This chain's CDR3 is CASSPSPVETGELFF. CDR3 DNA sequence: TGTGCCAGCAGCCCCTCTCCCGTAGAAACCGGGGAGCTGTTTTTT.

V is TRBV4-2 and J is TRBJ2-5, with 9 bases that match TRBD1. The V segment lost 4 bases and the J segment 4 bases; nucleotides outside the gene matches: 7. CDR3 length: 15 residues. CDR1 and CDR2 from the germline V gene are LGHNA and YNFKEQ. The CDR3 is CASSLQGQGRETQYF. Here the CDR3 DNA reads TGTGCCAGCAGCCTACAGGGACAGGGTCGAGAGACCCAGTACTTC.